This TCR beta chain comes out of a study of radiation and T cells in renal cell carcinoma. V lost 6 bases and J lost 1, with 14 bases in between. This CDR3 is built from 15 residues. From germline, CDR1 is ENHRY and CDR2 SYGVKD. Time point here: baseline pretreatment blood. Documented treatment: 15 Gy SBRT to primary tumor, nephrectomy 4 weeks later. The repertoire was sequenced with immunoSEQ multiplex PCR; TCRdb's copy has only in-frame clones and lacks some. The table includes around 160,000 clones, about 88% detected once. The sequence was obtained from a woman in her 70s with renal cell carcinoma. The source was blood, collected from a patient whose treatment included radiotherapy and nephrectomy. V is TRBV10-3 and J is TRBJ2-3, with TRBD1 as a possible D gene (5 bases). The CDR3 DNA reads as TGTGCCATCAGCATGCGGCAGGGCGGCACAGATACGCAGTATTTT. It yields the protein CAISMRQGGTDTQYF.